These 11 T cell receptor beta chains originate from one sample sequenced in a study of blood T cell repertoires in COVID-19. Produced via immunoSEQ multiplex PCR; TCRdb's table is partial and in-frame only. The sample has over 150,000 clones, about 88% seen once. Specimen: peripheral blood. These TCRs come from a man in his fifties or sixties with COVID-19, enrolled during active disease.

The rearrangement links TRBV9 to TRBJ2-6; 10 nucleotides match TRBD2. The CDR3 extends over 18 amino acids. J lost 0 bases, V lost 4 bases, and 7 bases had no gene match. Germline loops: CDR1 SGDLS, CDR2 YYNGEE. CDR3 DNA: TGTGCCAGCAGCCCGTATGGACTAGCGGACTCTGGGGCCAACGTCCTGACTTTC. This translates into CASSPYGLADSGANVLTF.

The chain links TRBV5-4 to TRBJ2-5, with D perhaps TRBD1 (6 bases). V was cut by 3 bases and J by 5 bases, with 14 bases left in between. CDR3 length: 14 amino acids. Per the germline V gene, CDR1 is SGHNT and CDR2 is YYREEE (reference sequence). The CDR3 loop reads CASSWARGDETQYF. The CDR3 region has the DNA TGTGCCAGCAGCTGGGCCAGGGGTGATGAGACCCAGTACTTC.

The gene calls are TRBV28 and TRBJ2-3; a weak D match, TRBD1 (6 bases). The V end was cut by 11 bases, the J end by 0 bases, with 18 bases between. The CDR3 spans 15 residues. The V gene's germline CDR1 is MDHEN and CDR2 SYDVKM. CDR3 nucleotide sequence: TGTGCCGTGATCCGAGGACAGACTAGCACAGATACGCAGTATTTT. Encoded protein: CAVIRGQTSTDTQYF. Complete variable domain (other parts from reference TRBV28 and TRBJ2-3): DVKVTQSSRYLVKRTGEKVFLECVQDMDHENMFWYRQDPGLGLRLIYFSYDVKMKEKGDIPEGYSVSREKKERFSLILESASTNQTSMYLCAVIRGQTSTDTQYFGPGTRLTVL.

This sequence joins TRBV2 and TRBJ2-7; 10 bases map to TRBD1. The V and J ends lost 3 bases and 6 bases, in that order; junction bases with no gene match: 8. In germline, CDR1 is SNHLY, CDR2 FYNNEI. The CDR3 runs to 15 residues. In DNA form, the CDR3 reads TGTGCCAGCAGTGACCCCGGGACAGGGGCCTCCGAGCAGTACTTC. This gives the protein CASSDPGTGASEQYF. The complete variable domain, with remaining parts taken from reference TRBV2 and TRBJ2-7, reads EPEVTQTPSHQVTQMGQEVILRCVPISNHLYFYWYRQILGQKVEFLVSFYNNEISEKSEIFDDQFSVERPDGSNFTLKIRSTKLEDSAMYFCASSDPGTGASEQYFGPGTRLTVT.

The chain couples TRBV14 to TRBJ2-6; D remains ambiguous. The germline V and J ends were trimmed by 1 base and 0 bases, with 4 bases remaining between them. The CDR3 extends over 15 amino acids. Germline V gene lookup returns CDR1 SGHDN and CDR2 FVKESK. For the CDR3, the DNA is TGTGCCAGCAGCCAAGGGAGCTCTGGGGCCAACGTCCTGACTTTC. Its protein is CASSQGSSGANVLTF.

The chain carries TRBV19 and TRBJ1-2, with D perhaps TRBD1 (5 bases). V lost 6 bases, J lost 8 bases, and 16 bases lay in between. The CDR3 length is 13 residues. The germline gives CDR1 LNHDA, CDR2 SQIVND (reference sequence). The CDR3 sequence is CASSPAGAGGYTF. The DNA of the CDR3 is TGTGCCAGTAGCCCCGCTGGGGCCGGGGGCTACACCTTC.

This chain joins TRBV7-9 and TRBJ1-1, with D uncertain. Trimming removed 2 bases at V and 1 base at J, with 5 bases between. The germline V gene has CDR1 SEHNR and CDR2 FQNEAQ (reference sequence). This CDR3 contains 13 residues. CDR3 loop: CASSLWQNTEAFF. The CDR3 region has the DNA TGTGCCAGCAGCTTATGGCAGAACACTGAAGCTTTCTTT.

The chain employs TRBV19 and TRBJ1-2; 8 nucleotides line up with TRBD1. Germline lookup yields CDR1 LNHDA and CDR2 SQIVND (reference sequence). Trimming took 4 bases from V and 3 from J; bases not matched to a gene: 4. The CDR3 runs to 14 residues. CDR3 amino acids: CASSRTGTDYGYTF. CDR3 nucleotides: TGTGCCAGTAGTAGGACAGGGACGGACTATGGCTACACCTTC.

This clone was recorded once. The chain's CDR3 is CASSPDRRQETQYF. CDR3 DNA sequence: TGTGCCAGCAGCCCAGACAGGAGGCAAGAGACCCAGTACTTC. The genes are TRBV7-9 and TRBJ2-5, with D possibly TRBD1 on 6 matching bases. This CDR3 contains 14 residues. V lost 5 bases and J lost 2, with 12 bases in between. Germline loops: CDR1 SEHNR, CDR2 FQNEAQ (reference sequence). Drawing the rest from reference TRBV7-9 and TRBJ2-5, the complete variable domain is DTGVSQNPRHKITKRGQNVTFRCDPISEHNRLYWYRQTLGQGPEFLTYFQNEAQLEKSRLLSDRFSAERPKGSFSTLEIQRTEQGDSAMYLCASSPDRRQETQYFGPGTRLLVL.

This clone was counted once. The chain combines TRBV27 with TRBJ2-7, with 9 bases that match TRBD1. V lost 5 bases, J lost 4 bases, and 15 bases stayed unmatched. The CDR3 runs 17 residues. The germline V gene has CDR1 MNHEY and CDR2 SMNVEV (reference sequence). The CDR3 nucleotides read TGTGCCAGCAGTCTCTACGGACTACAGGGGGCGATTTACGAGCAGTACTTC. Its protein product is CASSLYGLQGAIYEQYF.

CDR3 coding DNA: TGTGCCAGCAGCGCACAAGGGGGAATGAGCACTGAAGCTTTCTTT. Its protein is CASSAQGGMSTEAFF. The chain is built from TRBV5-4 and TRBJ1-1, with a tentative D call TRBD1 (6 bases). The V end was cut by 4 bases, the J end by 4 bases, with 17 bases between. Germline CDR1 is SGHNT and CDR2 is YYREEE (reference sequence). The CDR3 length is 15 residues.